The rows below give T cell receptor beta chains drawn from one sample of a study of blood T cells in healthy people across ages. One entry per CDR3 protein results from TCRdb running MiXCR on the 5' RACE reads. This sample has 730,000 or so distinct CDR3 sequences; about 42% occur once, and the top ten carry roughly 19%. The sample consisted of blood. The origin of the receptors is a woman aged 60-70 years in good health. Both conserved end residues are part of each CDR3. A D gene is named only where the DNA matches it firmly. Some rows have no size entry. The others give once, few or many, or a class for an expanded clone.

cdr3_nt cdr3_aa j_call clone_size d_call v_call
TGTGCCAGCAGGGACAGGGGCGGCACAGATACGCAGTATTTT CASRDRGGTDTQYF TRBJ2-3 NA TRBD1 TRBV7-2
TGTGCCAGCAGCTTAGGACTCCGCGAGCAGTACTTC CASSLGLREQYF TRBJ2-7 many NA TRBV7-2
TGCAGTGCTAGGCCGGGTGGGAGCACCGGGGAGCTGTTTTTT CSARPGGSTGELFF TRBJ2-2 few NA TRBV20-1
TGTGCCAGCAGCCCACAGGGGATAAACATTCAGTACTTC CASSPQGINIQYF TRBJ2-4 many TRBD1 TRBV12-3/TRBV12-4
TGCAGCGTTGGGCAGGGGTCTATTTTACGAGCTTTCTTT CSVGQGSILRAFF TRBJ1-1 few NA TRBV29-1
TGTGCCAGCAAGGGCAGAAGTTATAGCAATCAGCCCCAGCATTTT CASKGRSYSNQPQHF TRBJ1-5 NA NA TRBV27
TGCAGTGCTAGAGATATCCAGGATGACTACGAGCAGTACTTC CSARDIQDDYEQYF TRBJ2-7 NA NA TRBV20-1
TGTGCCAGCAGCTTGAAAGGTAGCTCCTACGAGCAGTACTTC CASSLKGSSYEQYF TRBJ2-7 many NA TRBV28
TGTGCCAGCAGCTCACTAGCGGGGGGTTATGAGCAGTACTTC CASSSLAGGYEQYF TRBJ2-4 many TRBD2 TRBV7-9
TGTGCCAGCAGCGTAGCGCTGGGTCGGGAGCAGTTCTTC CASSVALGREQFF TRBJ2-1 NA NA TRBV9
TGTGCCAGCAGTCCCCGGATGAACACTGAAGCTTTCTTT CASSPRMNTEAFF TRBJ1-1 NA NA TRBV28
TGTGCCAGCAGCTTAGAGACAGGGCCTAAGTATTTT CASSLETGPKYF TRBJ2-3 many TRBD1 TRBV7-2
TGTGCCAGCGGGAGGACAGGGGGAGGCGAGCAGTACTTC CASGRTGGGEQYF TRBJ2-7 few TRBD1 TRBV2
TGTGCCACCAGCATCGGACAGGGGGCAAAAGATACGCAGTATTTT CATSIGQGAKDTQYF TRBJ2-3 few TRBD1 TRBV15
TGCAGTGCTAGCCAGGCGGGAGGATCCAAAAACATTCAGTACTTC CSASQAGGSKNIQYF TRBJ2-4 few TRBD2 TRBV20-1
TGCAGTAAACTACTAGCGCCCAGCTCCTACAATGAGCAGTTCTTC CSKLLAPSSYNEQFF TRBJ2-1 NA TRBD2 TRBV20-1
TGTGCCAGCAGATCCTTCCCCTACGAGCAGTACTTC CASRSFPYEQYF TRBJ2-7 NA NA TRBV27
TGTGCCTGGAGTGTTACCTCTCGCGAGCAGTACTTC CAWSVTSREQYF TRBJ2-7 NA NA TRBV30
TGTGCCAGCAGCACACAGGGGTTTGACACTGAAGCTTTCTTT CASSTQGFDTEAFF TRBJ1-1 NA TRBD1 TRBV7-9
TGTGCCATCAGAGAGCGGGAGGGAATCACAGATACGCAGTATTTT CAIREREGITDTQYF TRBJ2-3 NA TRBD2 TRBV10-3
TGTGCCAGCAGCGGGACTAGCGGGGGGAGAGATACGCAGTATTTT CASSGTSGGRDTQYF TRBJ2-3 few TRBD2 TRBV27
TGTGCCAGCAGCCCCACGACAGGAACCCCCTACAATGAGCAGTTCTTC CASSPTTGTPYNEQFF TRBJ2-1 few NA TRBV7-2
TGTGCCAGCAGCTCACACTCCGGGACGGACGCCAGGACGCAGTATTTT CASSSHSGTDARTQYF TRBJ2-3 NA NA TRBV7-3
TGTGCCAGCAGCTTGGCCCCTAGCGGGAAGGGCACAGATACGCAGTATTTT CASSLAPSGKGTDTQYF TRBJ2-3 NA TRBD2 TRBV5-6
TGTGCCAGCAGTTTATATGACAGCCTCTCCTATAATTCACCCCTCCACTTT CASSLYDSLSYNSPLHF TRBJ1-6 few NA TRBV28
TGCGCCAGCAGCTTGGCTGCTAGCGGACTTTTCACAGATACGCAGTATTTT CASSLAASGLFTDTQYF TRBJ2-3 few TRBD2 TRBV5-1
TGCGCCAGCACCCCCCAGGATCGGGGGGGGAAAGCAGATACGCAGTATTTT CASTPQDRGGKADTQYF TRBJ2-3 NA TRBD2 TRBV5-1
TGTGCCAGCAGTAGCATCGGGACAGGGGGCACAGATGCGCAGTATTTT CASSSIGTGGTDAQYF TRBJ2-3 NA TRBD1 TRBV6-2/TRBV6-3
TGTGCCAGCAGCTTAGGTCGGTCGGAAAAACTGTTTTTT CASSLGRSEKLFF TRBJ1-4 NA NA TRBV7-2
TGTGCCAGCAGTTTGGCTGGAGCAGGGGGCGATGGCTACACCTTC CASSLAGAGGDGYTF TRBJ1-2 NA TRBD1 TRBV28
TGTGCCATCAGTGACCAGAGAGACCAGCCCCAGCATTTT CAISDQRDQPQHF TRBJ1-5 few NA TRBV10-3
TGTGCCAGCGCCTGGGCGGCGGGGCCTAACTATGGCTACACCTTC CASAWAAGPNYGYTF TRBJ1-2 NA NA TRBV12-3/TRBV12-4
TGTGCCACCAGCAGACCAGGGGGCGCGGAAGATACGCTGTATTTT CATSRPGGAEDTLYF TRBJ2-3 NA TRBD1 TRBV15
TGTGCCATCAGGCAGCAGAGGGAGGATGGCTACACCTTC CAIRQQREDGYTF TRBJ1-2 NA NA TRBV10-3
TGTGCCAGCAGCGTTTCCATTGAAGCTTTCTTT CASSVSIEAFF TRBJ1-1 NA NA TRBV9
TGTGCCAGCAGTATAGAGGGGCGCTCCTACGAGCAGTACTTC CASSIEGRSYEQYF TRBJ2-7 NA NA TRBV7-2
TGTGCCAGCAGCTTTCCGGGACTAGGAGCTGATACGCAGTATTTT CASSFPGLGADTQYF TRBJ2-3 NA TRBD2 TRBV7-9
TGTGCCAGCACCGCGGCCTCTAGTTCACCCCCCCACTTT CASTAASSSPPHF TRBJ1-6 NA NA TRBV12-3/TRBV12-4
TGCAGTGCTAGGAGACCGCGAGACTATGGCTACACCTTC CSARRPRDYGYTF TRBJ1-2 NA NA TRBV20-1
TGCAGTGCTCCAAAGGAAAACTATGGCTACACCTTC CSAPKENYGYTF TRBJ1-2 few NA TRBV20-1
TGTGCCAGCAGCTTAGGGACTTACTACAATGAGCAGTTCTTC CASSLGTYYNEQFF TRBJ2-1 few NA TRBV7-2
TGTGCCAGCAGCCAAGACAGGAGGGACGAGCAGTACTTC CASSQDRRDEQYF TRBJ2-7 NA NA TRBV4-2
TGTGCCAGCAGCCGGGACATCAAAGAGACCCAGTACTTC CASSRDIKETQYF TRBJ2-5 NA NA TRBV7-2
TGTGCCAGCAGCCCCCGGGGAGCCCACACAGATACGCAGTATTTT CASSPRGAHTDTQYF TRBJ2-3 many NA TRBV9
TGTGCCAGCAGCCAAGATGCAGGGAAGGGCGAGACCCAGTACTTC CASSQDAGKGETQYF TRBJ2-5 once NA TRBV3-1
TGCAGTGCTAGAGCCTCCGGACTAGCGGGCGACAATGAGCAGTTCTTC CSARASGLAGDNEQFF TRBJ2-1 few TRBD2 TRBV20-1
TGTGCCAGCAGCTTAGATACAGGGGGAAATCAGCCCCAGCATTTT CASSLDTGGNQPQHF TRBJ1-5 NA TRBD1 TRBV11-2
TGTGCCAGCAGCGTAGGAGGACTAGCGGAAGAGCAGTTCTTC CASSVGGLAEEQFF TRBJ2-1 NA TRBD2 TRBV9
TGTGCCAGCAAAGACAGTTCCTTCAATGAGCAGTTCTTC CASKDSSFNEQFF TRBJ2-1 NA NA TRBV12-3/TRBV12-4
TGTGCCAGCAGCTTAGCGGGGGCGAACACTGAAGCTTTCTTT CASSLAGANTEAFF TRBJ1-1 few NA TRBV12-3/TRBV12-4
TGTGCCAGCAGTGCGGGGTCGTGGACTAGCGGGAAGGGGTTCTTC CASSAGSWTSGKGFF TRBJ2-1 NA TRBD2 TRBV2
TGCAGCGCCAGGGGCAGGGATGACGCTGAAGCTTTCTTT CSARGRDDAEAFF TRBJ1-1 NA NA TRBV29-1
TGTGCCACCAGTGATTTGCGGTACGGCTACACCTTC CATSDLRYGYTF TRBJ1-2 NA NA TRBV24-1
TGTGCCAGCAGTTACTCGACTAGGCAACAAGAGACCCAGTACTTC CASSYSTRQQETQYF TRBJ2-5 NA NA TRBV6-6
TGTGCCAGCAGCGTAGGCCCCCAAAGCTCCTACGAGCAGTACTTC CASSVGPQSSYEQYF TRBJ2-7 few NA TRBV9
TGTGCCACCCAGGACAGGGGGAGCTATGGCTACACCTTC CATQDRGSYGYTF TRBJ1-2 NA TRBD1 TRBV6-6
TGTGCCAGCAGTTTATCGATGACAGGGGGTTACGAGCAGTACTTC CASSLSMTGGYEQYF TRBJ2-7 few TRBD1 TRBV27
TGTGCCAGCAGTCAGGGAATGGTGCCGTATTTT CASSQGMVPYF TRBJ2-3 NA NA TRBV12-3/TRBV12-4
TGTGCCACCAGTCGGACAGGGCCACAAGAGACCCAGTACTTC CATSRTGPQETQYF TRBJ2-5 NA TRBD1 TRBV24-1
TGTGCCAGCAGTTTTCAATCCCAACGACTAGCGGGAACCTATGAGCAGTTCTTC CASSFQSQRLAGTYEQFF TRBJ2-1 NA TRBD2 TRBV27